This T cell receptor beta chain was recovered during a study of T cell repertoires in cytomegalovirus infection. About the research overall: Based on public TCR beta signatures, there were indications of CMV infection and of a matching HLA type.

Germline CDR1 reads ENHRY; CDR2 reads SYGVKD. V lost 4 bases to trimming and J lost 0 bases; unmatched junction nucleotides: 3. This CDR3 is built from 17 residues. This clonotype was counted only a few times. Its antigen is as yet unknown. TCRdb re-derived calls from the reads in MiXCR, one entry per CDR3 protein. This table holds fewer than 1,000,000 distinct CDR3 sequences, roughly 31% found once. The receptor comes from a human donor in good health (CMV status not recorded). Some clones in this sample may be carry-over from other donors' samples. The sample was cultured CD8+ T cells from PBMCs, taken from culture after CMV antigen stimulation. This chain uses TRBV10-3 with TRBJ2-3, with 14 bases matching TRBD2. DNA of the CDR3: TGTGCCATCAGTGGGGGACTAGCGGGGGTTAGCACAGATACGCAGTATTTT. Its protein is CAISGGLAGVSTDTQYF.